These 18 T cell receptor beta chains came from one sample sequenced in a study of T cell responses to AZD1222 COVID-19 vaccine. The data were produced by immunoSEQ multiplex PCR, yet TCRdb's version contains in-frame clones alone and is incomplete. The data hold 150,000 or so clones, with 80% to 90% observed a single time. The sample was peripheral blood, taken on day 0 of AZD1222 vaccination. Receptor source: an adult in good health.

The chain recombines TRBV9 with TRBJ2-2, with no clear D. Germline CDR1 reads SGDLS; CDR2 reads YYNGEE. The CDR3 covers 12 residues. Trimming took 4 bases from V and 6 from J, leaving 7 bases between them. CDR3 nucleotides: TGTGCCAGCAGCCCGCTCGCCGGGGAGCTGTTTTTT. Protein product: CASSPLAGELFF.

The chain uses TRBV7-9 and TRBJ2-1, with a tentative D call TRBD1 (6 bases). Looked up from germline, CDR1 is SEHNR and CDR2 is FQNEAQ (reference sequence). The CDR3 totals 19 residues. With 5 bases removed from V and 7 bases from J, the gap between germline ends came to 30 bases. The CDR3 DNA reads TGTGCCAGCAGCCGAGGGACCGGGACACCCTTAATATCAATGAATGAGCAGTTCTTC. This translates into CASSRGTGTPLISMNEQFF.

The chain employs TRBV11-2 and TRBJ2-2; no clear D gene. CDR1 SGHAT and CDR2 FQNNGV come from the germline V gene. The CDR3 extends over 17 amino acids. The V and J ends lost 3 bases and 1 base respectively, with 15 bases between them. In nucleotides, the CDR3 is TGTGCCAGCAGCTTCTCACATTTTCTCGGGAACACCGGGGAGCTGTTTTTT. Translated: CASSFSHFLGNTGELFF.

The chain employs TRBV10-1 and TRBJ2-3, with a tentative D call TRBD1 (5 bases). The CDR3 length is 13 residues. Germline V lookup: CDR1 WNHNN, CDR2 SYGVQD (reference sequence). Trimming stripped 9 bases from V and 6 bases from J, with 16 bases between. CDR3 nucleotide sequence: TGCGCCAGGACGACAGACCCGCGGGATACGCAGTATTTT. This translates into CARTTDPRDTQYF.

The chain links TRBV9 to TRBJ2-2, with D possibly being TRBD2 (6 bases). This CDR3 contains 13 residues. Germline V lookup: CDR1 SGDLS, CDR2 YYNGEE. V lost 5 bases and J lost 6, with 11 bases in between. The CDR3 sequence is CASSREWAGELFF. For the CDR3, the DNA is TGTGCCAGCAGTCGGGAGTGGGCCGGGGAGCTGTTTTTT.

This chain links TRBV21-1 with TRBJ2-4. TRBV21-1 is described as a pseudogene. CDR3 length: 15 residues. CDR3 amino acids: CASSRELDGSNIQYF. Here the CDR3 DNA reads TGTGCCAGCAGCCGCGAACTGGACGGATCAAACATTCAGTACTTC.

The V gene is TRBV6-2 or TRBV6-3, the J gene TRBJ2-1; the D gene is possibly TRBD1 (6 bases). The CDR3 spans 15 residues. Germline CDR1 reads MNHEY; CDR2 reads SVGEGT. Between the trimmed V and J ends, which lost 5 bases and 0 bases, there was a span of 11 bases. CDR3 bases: TGTGCCAGCAGTCCCTCAGGGGACTCCTACAATGAGCAGTTCTTC. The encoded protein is CASSPSGDSYNEQFF.

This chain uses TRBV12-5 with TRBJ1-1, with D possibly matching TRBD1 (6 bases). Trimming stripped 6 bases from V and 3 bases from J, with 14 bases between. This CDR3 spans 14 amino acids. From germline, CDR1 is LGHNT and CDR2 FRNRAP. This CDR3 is CASGRGEGDTEAFF. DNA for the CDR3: TGTGCTAGTGGGCGTGGTGAGGGGGACACTGAAGCTTTCTTT.

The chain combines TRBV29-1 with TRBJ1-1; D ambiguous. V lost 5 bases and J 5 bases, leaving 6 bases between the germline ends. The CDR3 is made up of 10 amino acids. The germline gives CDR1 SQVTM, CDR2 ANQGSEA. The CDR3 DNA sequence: TGCAGCGTTACTAGTACTGAAGCTTTCTTT. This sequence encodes CSVTSTEAFF.

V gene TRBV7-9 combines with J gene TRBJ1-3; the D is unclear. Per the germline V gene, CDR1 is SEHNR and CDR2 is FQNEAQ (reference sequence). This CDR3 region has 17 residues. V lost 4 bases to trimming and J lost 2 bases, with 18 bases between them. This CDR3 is CASSSPPGLDAGNTIYF. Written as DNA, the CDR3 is TGTGCCAGCAGCTCCCCCCCAGGTCTAGATGCTGGAAACACCATATATTTT.

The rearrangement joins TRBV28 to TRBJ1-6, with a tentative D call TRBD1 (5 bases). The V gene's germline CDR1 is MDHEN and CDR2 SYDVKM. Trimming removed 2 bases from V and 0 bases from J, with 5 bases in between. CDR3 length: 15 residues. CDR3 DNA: TGTGCCAGCAGTTTAGGGGGCTCCTATAATTCACCCCTCCACTTT. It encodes CASSLGGSYNSPLHF.

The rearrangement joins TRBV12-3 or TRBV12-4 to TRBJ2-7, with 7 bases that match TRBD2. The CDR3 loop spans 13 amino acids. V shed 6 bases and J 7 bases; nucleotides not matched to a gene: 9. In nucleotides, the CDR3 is TGTGCCAGCAGCTCCTTTAGCGGGCGGGAGCAGTACTTC. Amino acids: CASSSFSGREQYF.

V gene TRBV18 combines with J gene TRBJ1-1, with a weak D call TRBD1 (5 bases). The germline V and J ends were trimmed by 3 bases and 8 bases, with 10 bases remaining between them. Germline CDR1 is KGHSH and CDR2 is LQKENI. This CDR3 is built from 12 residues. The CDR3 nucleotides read TGTGCCAGCTCACCTCAAGGGGTGGAAGCTTTCTTT. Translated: CASSPQGVEAFF.

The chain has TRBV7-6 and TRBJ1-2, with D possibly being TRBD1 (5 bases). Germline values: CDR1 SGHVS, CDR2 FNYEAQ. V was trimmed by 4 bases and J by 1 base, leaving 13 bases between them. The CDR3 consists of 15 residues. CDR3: CASSSPGGINYGYTF. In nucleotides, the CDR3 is TGTGCCAGCAGCTCCCCGGGGGGGATTAACTATGGCTACACCTTC.

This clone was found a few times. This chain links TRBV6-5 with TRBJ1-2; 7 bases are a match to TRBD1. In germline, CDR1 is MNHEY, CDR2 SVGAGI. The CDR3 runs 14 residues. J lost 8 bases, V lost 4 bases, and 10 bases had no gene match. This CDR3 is CASSSGQPTAGYTF. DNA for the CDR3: TGTGCCAGCAGTTCGGGACAGCCCACCGCGGGCTACACCTTC.

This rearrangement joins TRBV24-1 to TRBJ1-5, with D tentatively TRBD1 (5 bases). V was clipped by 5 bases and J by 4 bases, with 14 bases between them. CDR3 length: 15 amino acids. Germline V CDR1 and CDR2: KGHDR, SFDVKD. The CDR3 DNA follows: TGTGCCACCAGTGCCGCAGGGAATTGGAATCAGCCCCAGCATTTT. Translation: CATSAAGNWNQPQHF.

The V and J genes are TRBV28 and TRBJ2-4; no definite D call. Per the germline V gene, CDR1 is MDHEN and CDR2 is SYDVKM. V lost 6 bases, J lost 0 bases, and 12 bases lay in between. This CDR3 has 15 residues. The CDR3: CASRSVRVAKNIQYF. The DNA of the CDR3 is TGTGCCAGCAGATCGGTTCGGGTAGCCAAAAACATTCAGTACTTC.

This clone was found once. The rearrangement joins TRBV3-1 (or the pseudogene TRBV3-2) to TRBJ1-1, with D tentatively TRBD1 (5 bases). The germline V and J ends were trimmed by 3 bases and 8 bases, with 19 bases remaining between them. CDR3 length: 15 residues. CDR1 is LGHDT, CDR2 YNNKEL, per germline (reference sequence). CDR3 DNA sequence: TGTGCCAGCAGCCACGGGGGATTGACCGGGGCCGAAGCTTTCTTT. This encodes CASSHGGLTGAEAFF.